Listed here is a single T cell receptor (beta chain). What this receptor recognizes is not known. The protocol used for the library was the immunoSEQ multiplex PCR assay. The multiplex PCR relied on a mix of 60 forward primers for TCR Vbeta segments and 13 reverse primers for TCR Jbeta segments. The CDR3 region of rearranged TCR beta genes was amplified from genomic DNA by a multiplex PCR assay. Amplified TCR beta libraries were sequenced as 87-base-pair reads on the Illumina HiSeq System. From the authors' description of their analysis: A later analysis tallied tens of millions of unique TCR beta chains across the 550 to 850 repertoires, and about 10 million of those chains were shared by two or more donors. Raw reads were error-corrected and collapsed into unique sequences by a nearest-neighbor algorithm in which closely related sequences were merged to remove PCR and sequencing errors. CDR3 sequences were aligned to IMGT reference sequences to assign V, D and J gene segments. For a sequence to be retained, at least a six-nucleotide match to both a V gene segment and a J gene segment was required. Rearrangements were called productive when the CDR3 lacked stop codons and stayed in frame with V and J; all others were non-productive. CDR3 was defined according to IMGT convention as the region running from the second conserved V-encoded cysteine to the conserved J-encoded phenylalanine. In an earlier analysis of approximately 500 of the donors, sequences lacking an unambiguous match to a single V gene segment were excluded. In an earlier analysis of some 590 of the donors, a V segment was called functional when productive rearrangements were above 56.7%, and segregating when the standard deviation between donors exceeded 5%. A statistical classification framework was built to diagnose cytomegalovirus status from the catalog of TCR beta chain sequences. In a later analysis, TCR nucleotide sequences were compared against IMGT/GENE-DB human TR gene sequences so that V and J genes could be assigned. The TCRdist pipeline was used in a later analysis to assign CDR3 sequences and most-parsimonious VDJ recombination scenarios. In a later analysis, each TCR beta chain was defined by its CDR3 amino acid sequence together with its V-gene family, and reads without a unique V-gene family were excluded. To address suspected cross-contamination and a sequencing artifact, a later analysis removed a few hundred highly shared, low-generation-probability nucleotide sequences. In a later analysis, a clonal expansion index was calculated for each public chain from normalized within-repertoire ranks of inferred template counts. A later analysis computed generation probabilities with a VDJ recombination model fitted to out-of-frame rearrangements, and checked the results against IGoR. A later analysis scored TCR-TCR, TCR-HLA and TCR-CMV co-occurrence with hypergeometric tests, applying a repertoire-size bias correction to TCR pairs. A later analysis estimated false discovery rates by permuting HLA or CMV assignments 20 times. In a later analysis, co-occurring TCRs were grouped using DBSCAN, with TCRdist sequence similarity added in when clustering inside HLA-allele-positive subsets. Co-occurrence clustering excluded repertoires with fewer than 30,000 or more than 120,000 public chains, plus five with anomalous nucleotide sharing. TCRdb took this table from immuneACCESS and kept in-frame rearrangements with V and J called. Such tables lack part of the clones; where checked against another copy, unresolved V genes explain under half of the gap, and the rest is unexplained. V and J calls plus clone size are reproduced from that table; the DNA served to infer D and trimming. The data table for this sample lists 150,000 to 200,000 clones. The ten largest account for approximately 2.3% of the sample.

The germline V and J ends show losses of 6 bases and 0 bases respectively, and no gene match explains 4 bases of the junction. From the cysteine through the phenylalanine, the CDR3 covers 15 amino acids. Of the read, only the CDR3 DNA is kept; its 45 bases are in frame from base 1. Sequences MDHEN (CDR1) and SYDVKM (CDR2) are obtained from the germline V gene. In total, fewer than 750 healthy bone marrow donors made up the cohort. All cohort members were sampled while nominally healthy, although unrecorded immune exposures were likely present. The donor tested CMV seronegative and was one of the 352 seronegative cohort members. Each donor provided a peripheral blood sample, and peripheral blood mononuclear cells were used for TCR beta sequencing. The Qiagen DNeasy Blood Extraction Kit was used to extract genomic DNA from the blood cell samples. This entry belongs to a study of cytomegalovirus exposure and HLA in healthy donors (TCRdb year 2017). With respect to the entire study: An earlier analysis of roughly 630 of the donors reported approximately 270 Gb of sequence data and some 100 million unique TCR beta sequences from about 179 million T cells. To study patterns of TCR occurrence, a later analysis re-analyzed previously published TCR beta repertoires from 700 or so donors and added high-resolution HLA genotyping. In addition to the first cohort of around 670 subjects, a separate validation cohort of 120 different subjects was used. All discovery cohort repertoires had been generated on a single sequencing platform. The later analysis used no new phenotypic data to find candidate immune exposures, relying instead on TCR beta sequences and their occurrence across donors. A later genetic analysis used genome-wide SNP genotypes for about 60% of the roughly 670 donors, treating that subset as a discovery cohort. Approximately 300 gigabases of sequencing data and approximately 91 million unique TCR sequences made up an early release that covered approximately 650 HLA-typed donors. Donor age, sex, ethnicity and CMV serostatus were compiled alongside the repertoire data. Because of strong linkage in the cohort, four or five DR-DQ haplotypes were treated as single units for association and clustering. Of the roughly 390 genotyped donors, approximately 81% were placed in the genetic ancestry cluster associated with self-reported Caucasian donors. In an earlier analysis of about 590 of the donors, high-throughput TCR beta sequencing was used to judge whether each TCR beta V gene segment behaved as functional or pseudogenic. HLA typing covered class I and class II loci at four-digit resolution. Typing coverage varied by locus: 629-630 donors for A, B, C, DRB1 and DQB1; approximately 500 for DQA1; more than 600 for DPA1; roughly 450 for DPB1. The study used immunosequencing to profile the T cell repertoires of 666 subjects and linked those repertoires to cytomegalovirus serostatus. To predict cytomegalovirus infection status, the study combined high-throughput TCR immunosequencing, statistical association of individual TCRs with disease status, and machine learning. The study aimed to test whether signatures of past pathogen exposure could be identified by cataloging public T cell receptors. Across 300 to 500 genotyped donors of the cohort, an average of approximately 240,000 unique TCR beta nucleotide sequences per donor were sequenced, and roughly 20% of those sequences were non-productive. Study-wide findings and limitations: In a later analysis, the rate of TCR association differed among HLA loci, with DRB1 alleles having the most associated TCRs and HLA-C alleles having the fewest. A further reported finding was that TCR beta sequences accurately predicted the HLA-A and HLA-B alleles for most subjects in the first cohort. Compared with the 666-donor mean, donors in an Asian-associated ancestry cluster had fewer N-insertions in productive TCRs, according to a later genetic analysis. Compared with equally common non-associated chains, HLA-associated TCR beta chains in a later analysis were more clonally expanded and had lower generation probabilities. The sequencing pipeline was judged likely to have produced a cluster of highly shared sequence variants as a technical artifact. Some IMGT-functional V segments, including TRBV6-2 and TRBV6-3, could not be told apart with the 87-base-pair reads, so those segments were excluded. In vitro tests confirmed that three of the cytomegalovirus-associated TCR beta chains recognize cytomegalovirus antigens. While some public TCRs were present in many individuals, most TCR sequences turned up only very rarely across donors. In an earlier analysis of approximately 590 of the donors, most TCR beta V segments were observed in productive rearrangements about 90% or about 30% of the time, broadly matching IMGT annotations. Correlated functional status among segregating V segments might reflect linkage disequilibrium, but an unknown experimental factor could not be ruled out. Because HLA typing was missing for some donors at each locus, association tests included only the typed subset. A later genetic analysis associated a missense DCLRE1C variant with V-gene and J-gene trimming of TCR beta chains, and an independent cohort replicated the association. According to a later analysis, parvovirus B19, influenza, CMV and Epstein-Barr virus appeared linked to several top co-occurrence clusters. CMV serostatus was the only immune exposure information available for the cohort. In both the original and validation cohorts, the classifier was reported to diagnose cytomegalovirus status with high specificity and sensitivity. It was suggested by the authors that the approach could potentially be generalized to other disease states and immunological phenotypes. A total of 150 or so TCR beta chains were listed by the study as associated with cytomegalovirus. This cohort had only TCR beta chains sequenced, and the lack of alpha or paired-chain data limited which features could be detected. Specific HLA alleles were associated with 15,000 to 20,000 TCR beta sequences at a false discovery rate of 0.05 in a later analysis. About 17 rarely observed V segments, including chromosome 9 orphons, were excluded from the earlier analysis of several hundred of the donors because counts were too low. The presence/absence analyses assumed that sequencing depth was roughly uniform across donors, and that assumption may not be true. Strong co-occurrence of HLA alleles, especially DR and DQ, made assigning TCR associations to individual alleles difficult. A later analysis found that most CMV-associated TCR beta chains appeared HLA-restricted, with HLA associations seemingly driven largely by CMV exposure.

The sequence joins TRBV28 to TRBJ2-7, and TRBD1 aligns with 11 junction nucleotides. The sequencing sample was made of PBMCs. The TCR comes from a man younger than 45 in good health and CMV-seronegative. The CDR3 is CASSAGTGGSYEQYF. DNA sequence: TGTGCCAGCAGCGCCGGGACAGGGGGCTCCTACGAGCAGTACTTC.